These 7 T cell receptor beta chains were all obtained from the same sample, sequenced in a study. TCRdb reprocessed the 5' RACE reads with MiXCR, giving one entry per CDR3 protein. The repertoire includes about 5,700 distinct CDR3 sequences, roughly 34% of them detected once, and approximately 5% sits in the top ten. Sequenced input: naive CD4+ T cells sorted from a lymph node. Subset given: naive CD4+ T cells, CD4+CD45RA+CD25-. The receptors were gathered from a female donor with breast cancer.

V is TRBV4-1 and J is TRBJ2-1; TRBD2 matches 8 bases. Trimming at V came to 1 base and at J to 4 bases, leaving 6 bases not matched to a gene. The CDR3 totals 16 residues. Germline V gene data show CDR1 as MGHRA and CDR2 as YSYEKL. The CDR3 DNA is TGCGCCAGCAGCCAAGCATCCGGGACTAGGTACAATGAGCAGTTCTTC. It codes for CASSQASGTRYNEQFF.

On this clonotype itself: The junction and the germline gene differ at one end; a read error may be behind it. The chain uses TRBV20-1 and TRBJ1-1; 7 positions match TRBD1. This CDR3 has 13 amino acids. The germline V gene has CDR1 DFQATT and CDR2 SNEGSKA (reference sequence). The CDR3 region is CSAAGQSNTGALF. The CDR3 DNA reads TGCAGTGCCGCGGGACAGTCGAACACTGGAGCTCTCTTT.

As concerns this clonotype: A much more abundant neighbour one base away suggests this may be a read error. The J gene is TRBJ2-3, the V gene TRBV10-3; 7 positions match TRBD2. The CDR3 runs to 12 residues. The trim removed 10 bases at V and 1 base at J, leaving 2 bases unmatched. Germline V gives CDR1 ENHRY, CDR2 SYGVKD. This CDR3 reads CATAGGTDTQYF. CDR3 in DNA: TGTGCCACCGCGGGGGGCACAGATACGCAGTATTTT.

In its sample, this clonotype is medium-sized. V and J are TRBV9 and TRBJ2-1; 13 positions agree with TRBD2. Germline-derived CDR1 and CDR2 are SGDLS and YYNGEE. With 4 bases clipped from V and 5 bases from J, the junction kept 6 bases outside the gene matches. The CDR3 covers 16 residues. CDR3 protein: CASSTRTSGGHNEQFF. The DNA for the CDR3 is TGTGCCAGCAGCACCAGGACTAGCGGGGGTCACAATGAGCAGTTCTTC.

The V gene is TRBV20-1, the J gene TRBJ1-5; D unclear. CDR1 DFQATT and CDR2 SNEGSKA come from the germline V gene (reference sequence). The CDR3 spans 12 residues. Trimming cost V 4 bases and J 1 base, with 5 bases left between them. The CDR3 nucleotides read TGCAGTGCTATGGGCAGCAATCAGCCCCAGCATTTT. This translates into CSAMGSNQPQHF.

The rearrangement uses TRBV30 and TRBJ2-4; TRBD1 matches at 9 bases. There are 12 residues in the CDR3. V shed 6 bases, J shed 8 bases, and the junction held 5 bases outside the gene matches. Germline V CDR1 and CDR2: GTSNPN, SVGIG (reference sequence). CDR3 sequence: CACPGQGDIQYF. CDR3 nucleotides: TGTGCCTGTCCGGGACAGGGAGACATTCAGTACTTC. Full variable domain (missing parts from reference TRBV30 and TRBJ2-4): SQTIHQWPATLVQPVGSPLSLECTVEGTSNPNLYWYRQAAGRGLQLLFYSVGIGQISSEVPQNLSASRPQDRQFILSSKKLLLSDSGFYLCACPGQGDIQYFGAGTRLSVL.

By share of the sample, this clonotype is medium-sized (0.01 to 0.1%). The gene calls are TRBV12-3 or TRBV12-4 and TRBJ1-2, with 7 positions matching TRBD1. After removal of 6 bases from V and 8 bases from J, the junction contained 18 bases not matched to a gene. CDR3 length equals 16 residues. The CDR3 sequence: CASSPGTALGESGYTF. The CDR3 nucleotides are TGTGCCAGCAGCCCCGGGACAGCACTGGGGGAGAGCGGCTACACCTTC.